Given below is one T cell receptor (beta chain) in context. Its target is not known. This entry belongs to a study of OX40 agonist ivuxolimab in advanced cancers. Across the whole study: Each patient was given ivuxolimab into a vein every 2 weeks, at 0.01 to 10 mg/kg. Three individuals attained partial responses, comprising one hepatocellular carcinoma case and two cutaneous melanoma cases. Study-wide results and caveats: Clonal expansion was among the lowest in partial responders at 0.1-3.0 mg/kg, especially CD8+.

The assay was immunoSEQ multiplex PCR, and TCRdb's table has in-frame clones only and misses some. The table has some 86,000 clones, roughly nine tenths seen once. The CDR3 sequence is 16 residues long. J lost 5 bases, V lost 4 bases, and 7 bases had no gene match. The germline CDR1 and CDR2 sequences are SGDLS and YYNGEE. This chain links TRBV9 with TRBJ2-3; 13 positions match TRBD2. The receptor's source is an adult with an advanced solid tumor such as melanoma, head and neck, liver or kidney cancer. The sample in question was CD4+ or CD8+ T cells sorted from blood, obtained in a trial of the OX40 agonist ivuxolimab. CDR3 in DNA: TGTGCCAGCAGCCCTCCGGGACTAGCGGGGATAGATACGCAGTATTTT. Encoded protein: CASSPPGLAGIDTQYF.